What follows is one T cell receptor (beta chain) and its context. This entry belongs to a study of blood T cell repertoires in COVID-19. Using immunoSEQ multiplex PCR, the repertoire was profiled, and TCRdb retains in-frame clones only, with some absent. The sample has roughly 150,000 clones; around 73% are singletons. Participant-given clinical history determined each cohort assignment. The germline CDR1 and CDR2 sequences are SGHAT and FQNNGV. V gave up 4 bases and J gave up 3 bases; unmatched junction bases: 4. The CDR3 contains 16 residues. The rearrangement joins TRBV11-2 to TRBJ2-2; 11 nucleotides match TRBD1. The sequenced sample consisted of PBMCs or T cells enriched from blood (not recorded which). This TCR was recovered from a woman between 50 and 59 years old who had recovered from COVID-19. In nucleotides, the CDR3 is TGTGCCAGCAGCTCCGGACAGGGGGCGCACACCGGGGAGCTGTTTTTT. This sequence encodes CASSSGQGAHTGELFF.